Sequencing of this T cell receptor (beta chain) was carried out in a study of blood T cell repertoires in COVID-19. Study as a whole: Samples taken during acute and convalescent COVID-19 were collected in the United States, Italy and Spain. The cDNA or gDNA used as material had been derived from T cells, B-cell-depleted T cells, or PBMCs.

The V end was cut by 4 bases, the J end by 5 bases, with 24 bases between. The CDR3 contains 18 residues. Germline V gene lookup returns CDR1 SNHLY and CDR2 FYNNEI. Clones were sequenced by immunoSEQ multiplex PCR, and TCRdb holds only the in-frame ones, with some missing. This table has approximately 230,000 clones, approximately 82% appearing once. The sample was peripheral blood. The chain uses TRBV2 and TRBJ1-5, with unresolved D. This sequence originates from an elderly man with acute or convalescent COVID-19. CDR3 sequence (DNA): TGTGCCAGCAGTGTCCCTTTGAGGAGTTCCGATCGGGATCAGCCCCAGCATTTT. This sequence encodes CASSVPLRSSDRDQPQHF.